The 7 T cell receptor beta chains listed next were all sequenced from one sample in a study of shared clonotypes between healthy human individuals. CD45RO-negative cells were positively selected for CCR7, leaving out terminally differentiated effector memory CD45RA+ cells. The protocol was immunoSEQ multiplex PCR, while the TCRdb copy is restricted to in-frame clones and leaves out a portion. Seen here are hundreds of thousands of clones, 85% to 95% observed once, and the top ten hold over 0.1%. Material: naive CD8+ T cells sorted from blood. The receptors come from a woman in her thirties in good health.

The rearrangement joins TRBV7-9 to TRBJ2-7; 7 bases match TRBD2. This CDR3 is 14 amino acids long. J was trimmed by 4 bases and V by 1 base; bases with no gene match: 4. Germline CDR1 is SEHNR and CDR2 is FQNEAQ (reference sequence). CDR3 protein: CASSLDAGVYEQYF. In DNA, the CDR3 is TGTGCCAGCAGCTTAGATGCGGGAGTGTACGAGCAGTACTTC.

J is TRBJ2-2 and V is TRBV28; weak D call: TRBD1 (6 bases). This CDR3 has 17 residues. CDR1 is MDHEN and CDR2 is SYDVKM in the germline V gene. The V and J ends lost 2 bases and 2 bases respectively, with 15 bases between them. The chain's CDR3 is CASSLREQGKNTGELFF. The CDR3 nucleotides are TGTGCCAGCAGTTTACGGGAACAGGGAAAAAACACCGGGGAGCTGTTTTTT.

CDR3 sequence: CATQGGTSYEQYF. CDR3 bases: TGTGCGACGCAAGGCGGAACCTCCTACGAGCAGTACTTC. J is TRBJ2-7 and V is TRBV27, with D unresolved. The germline CDR1 and CDR2 sequences are MNHEY and SMNVEV (reference sequence). This CDR3 region has 13 residues.

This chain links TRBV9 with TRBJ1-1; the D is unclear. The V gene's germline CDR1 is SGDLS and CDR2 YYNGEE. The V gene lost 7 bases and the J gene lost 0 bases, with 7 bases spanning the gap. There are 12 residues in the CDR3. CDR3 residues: CASQDLNTEAFF. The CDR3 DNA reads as TGTGCCAGCCAGGACCTGAACACTGAAGCTTTCTTT. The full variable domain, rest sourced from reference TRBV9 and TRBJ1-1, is DSGVTQTPKHLITATGQRVTLRCSPRSGDLSVYWYQQSLDQGLQFLIQYYNGEERAKGNILERFSAQQFPDLHSELNLSSLELGDSALYFCASQDLNTEAFFGQGTRLTVV.

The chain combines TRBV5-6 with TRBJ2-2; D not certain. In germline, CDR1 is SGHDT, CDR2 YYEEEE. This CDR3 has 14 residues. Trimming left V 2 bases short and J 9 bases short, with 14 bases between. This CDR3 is CASSFFLRRWELFF. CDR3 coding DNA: TGTGCCAGCAGCTTTTTCTTGAGGCGCTGGGAGCTGTTTTTT.

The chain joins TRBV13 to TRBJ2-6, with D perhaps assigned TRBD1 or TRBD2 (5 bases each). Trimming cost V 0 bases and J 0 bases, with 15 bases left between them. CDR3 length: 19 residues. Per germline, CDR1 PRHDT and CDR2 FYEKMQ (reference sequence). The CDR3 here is CASSLGFWEGTSGANVLTF. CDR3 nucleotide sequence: TGTGCCAGCAGCTTAGGCTTTTGGGAAGGGACCTCTGGGGCCAACGTCCTGACTTTC.

CDR3 DNA: TGTGCCAGCAGCTTAGGCGGGGAGGGGCTTTATGAGCAGTTCTTC. It specifies CASSLGGEGLYEQFF. The chain combines TRBV7-8 with TRBJ2-1, with TRBD2 matching 7 bases. The V gene end was trimmed by 1 base and the J gene end by 8 bases; junction bases not matched to a gene: 8. CDR1 is SGHVS, CDR2 FQNEAQ, per germline. This CDR3 region has 15 residues.